What follows are 3 T cell receptor beta chains derived from one specimen sequenced in a study of T-cell memory formation after mild COVID-19. TCRdb reprocessed the 5' RACE reads with MiXCR, giving one entry per CDR3 protein. Of about 610,000 distinct CDR3 sequences listed, 17% are singletons. The sequenced material came from PBMCs or a T cell subset sorted from them (not recorded which). Receptor source: an adult woman who had mild COVID-19 (a few samples of this study predate the infection). Cell type and time point are not known.

The V gene is TRBV14, the J gene TRBJ2-1; tentative D call: TRBD1 (6 bases). The CDR3 consists of 18 residues. Between the trimmed V and J ends, which lost 1 base and 0 bases, there was a span of 16 bases. The germline CDR1 and CDR2 sequences are SGHDN and FVKESK. The CDR3 protein is CASSQGVVPGASYNEQFF. In nucleotides, the CDR3 is TGTGCCAGCAGCCAAGGAGTAGTGCCAGGGGCCTCCTACAATGAGCAGTTCTTC.

The V gene is TRBV7-2, the J gene TRBJ2-1; TRBD2 aligns across 7 bases. The CDR3 has 16 amino acids. J gave up 0 bases and V 1 base, and 3 bases lay outside the gene matches. Germline V gives CDR1 SGHTA, CDR2 FQGNSA. The chain's CDR3 is CASSLVLAASYNEQFF. CDR3 nucleotide sequence: TGTGCCAGCAGCTTAGTGCTAGCGGCCTCCTACAATGAGCAGTTCTTC.

This clonotype was seen a handful of times. The CDR3 DNA reads as TGTGCCAGTAGACGCGGGACAGGACTTCCCTACGAGCAGTACTTC. Its translation: CASRRGTGLPYEQYF. The genes are TRBV19 and TRBJ2-7; the match to TRBD1 covers 8 bases. Germline loops: CDR1 LNHDA, CDR2 SQIVND (reference sequence). The CDR3 has 15 amino acids. V gave up 6 bases and J gave up 2 bases; unmatched junction bases: 9. The full variable domain, completed using reference TRBV19 and TRBJ2-7, is DGGITQSPKYLFRKEGQNVTLSCEQNLNHDAMYWYRQDPGQGLRLIYYSQIVNDFQKGDIAEGYSVSREKKESFPLTVTSAQKNPTAFYLCASRRGTGLPYEQYFGPGTRLTVT.